This note documents a single T cell receptor (beta chain) sequence. Between the trimmed V and J ends, which lost 5 bases and 4 bases, there was a span of 22 bases. This CDR3 has 17 amino acids. CDR1 and CDR2 (germline): WNHNN, SYGVQD (reference sequence). The study counted Cohort 3 donors as recovered given two negative PCRs, clearance, or symptom resolution. This sample is drawn from a study of blood T cell repertoires in COVID-19. Assay used: immunoSEQ multiplex PCR; TCRdb lists only in-frame clones, some missing. The sample shows about 300,000 clones, roughly nine tenths of them seen only once. The chain is built from TRBV10-1 and TRBJ2-3, with D unresolved. The source material was PBMCs or T cells enriched from blood (not recorded which). This receptor was taken from a man aged 60 to 69 who had recovered from COVID-19. The CDR3 bases are TGCGCCAGCAGTCGAGAACCAGCTGTGTATGAGGCAGATACGCAGTATTTT. Amino acids: CASSREPAVYEADTQYF.